This T cell receptor beta chain was recovered during a study of shared clonotypes between healthy human individuals. At the level of the study: A donor's plate count was three for CD4 naive and three for CD4 memory; CD8 naive had two and CD8 memory one.

Whole-study findings and limits: Shared clonotypes: about 4.6% naive CD4, around 3.5% naive CD8, about 2.5% memory CD4, 0.4% memory CD8.

CD45RO-negative cells were positively selected for CCR7, leaving out terminally differentiated effector memory CD45RA+ cells. In the original processing: Without quality scores, immunoSEQ junctional reads could not be filtered like full-length reads. Clones were read by immunoSEQ multiplex PCR, and TCRdb kept only the in-frame ones, dropping some. V, J and clone size derive from that table, while D and trimming were established from the DNA sequence. The sample holds some 800,000 clones, almost 95% seen once. On this clone: As yet, its antigen is unknown.

CDR3 length equals 14 residues. The germline V gene has CDR1 LNHNV and CDR2 YYDKDF (reference sequence). Trimming pared 8 bases from V and 3 bases from J, leaving 14 bases between. This receptor was taken from a young man in good health. What was sequenced was naive CD8+ T cells sorted from blood. The chain links TRBV15 to TRBJ1-5; D is perhaps TRBD1 (6 bases). CDR3 residues: CATAKQGYNQPQHF. CDR3 sequence (DNA): TGTGCCACCGCAAAACAGGGATACAATCAGCCCCAGCATTTT.